Many counts were recorded for the clone carrying this TCR beta chain. The antigen is not known. One entry per CDR3 protein, called by TCRdb with MiXCR from the RACE reads. Among around 380,000 distinct CDR3 sequences listed, more than 4.5% were seen once. This sample's time point: patch test 1, 2 weeks after DPC sensitization. Stated treatment: therapeutic diphenylcyclopropenone sensitization with weekly scalp DPC. The entry originates in a study of human T cells and chemical hapten exposure. Study in general: Scalp application of diphenylcyclopropenone was performed weekly in patients across the entire approximately 23-week study.

V shed 1 base, J shed 1 base, and the junction held 5 bases outside the gene matches. The germline CDR1 and CDR2 sequences are GTSNPN and SVGIG (reference sequence). The CDR3 length is 16 residues. Whole-study findings and limits: Expanded TCRs grouped into significantly more large CDR3 similarity clusters than controls produced.

V is TRBV30 and J is TRBJ2-3, with TRBD2 identical over 10 bases. This specimen consisted of whole blood, obtained in connection with sensitization to the hapten diphenylcyclopropenone (DPC). The receptor was derived from a woman between 45 and 60 years old with alopecia areata. Some clones in this sample may be carry-over from other donors' samples. The CDR3 region has the DNA TGTGCCTGGAGTGCAGCAACTAGCGGGGGCACAGATACGCAGTATTTT. This encodes CAWSAATSGGTDTQYF.